The 25 T cell receptor beta chains below come from one sample, sequenced in a study of blood T cell repertoires in COVID-19. The assay was immunoSEQ multiplex PCR, and TCRdb's table has in-frame clones only and misses some. This table has around 110,000 clones, 90% appearing once. Sequenced: peripheral blood. These TCRs come from a human donor with active COVID-19. The donor label of this sample is uncertain.

The chain links TRBV5-1 to TRBJ1-2, with unresolved D. Trimming took off 4 bases at V and 3 bases at J, with 13 bases between the two ends. Germline-derived CDR1 and CDR2 are SGHRS and YFSETQ. The CDR3 contains 14 residues. CDR3 sequence (DNA): TGCGCCAGCAGCATACAAGTACCAGACTATGGCTACACCTTC. It codes for CASSIQVPDYGYTF.

The chain employs TRBV7-8 and TRBJ1-5; maybe TRBD1 (5 bases). V was pared by 4 bases and J by 5 bases, with 12 bases between. Germline V gene data show CDR1 as SGHVS and CDR2 as FQNEAQ. CDR3 length equals 14 residues. This chain's CDR3 is CASSSGGRDQPQHF. The CDR3 DNA reads TGTGCCAGCAGCTCGGGGGGGAGGGATCAGCCCCAGCATTTT.

In regard to this clone: One end of the junction varies from germline; a read error may be responsible. The V gene is TRBV11-3, the J gene TRBJ2-3, with 7 bases that match TRBD1. The CDR3 runs 17 residues. Per germline, CDR1 SGHNT and CDR2 YENEEA. The DNA for the CDR3 is TGTGCCAGCACCTTAGGACAGGAGAGTTCTAGCACAGATACGCAGTATTTT. Protein product: CASTLGQESSSTDTQYF.

This chain connects TRBV25-1 to TRBJ2-5; weak D call: TRBD2 (6 bases). CDR1 is MGHDK and CDR2 is SYGVNS in the germline V gene. Between the trimmed V and J ends, which lost 6 bases and 3 bases, there was a span of 20 bases. The CDR3 is 16 residues long. The CDR3 loop reads CASRKPPGLKKETQYF. CDR3 sequence (DNA): TGTGCCAGCAGAAAGCCCCCGGGACTCAAAAAAGAGACCCAGTACTTC.

The chain recombines TRBV4-1 with TRBJ1-2, with D possibly being TRBD1 (5 bases). V dropped 6 bases and J dropped 7 bases, with 18 bases sitting between them. CDR1 is MGHRA and CDR2 is YSYEKL in the germline V gene. CDR3 size: 14 residues. The CDR3 region has the DNA TGCGCCAGCAGGGGGGACTCGCCCCAGGCTGGCTACACCTTC. It translates to CASRGDSPQAGYTF.

The chain couples TRBV4-1 to TRBJ2-3; 7 bases are shared with TRBD2. This CDR3 contains 18 residues. V gave up 0 bases and J gave up 3 bases; unmatched junction bases: 12. The germline V gene has CDR1 MGHRA and CDR2 YSYEKL. CDR3 in DNA: TGCGCCAGCAGCCAAGAATCCTCCAGCGGGGTCGGGACAGATACGCAGTATTTT. This sequence encodes CASSQESSSGVGTDTQYF.

J is TRBJ2-6 and V is TRBV3-1 (or the pseudogene TRBV3-2); possible D gene TRBD1, 5 bases. The germline CDR1 and CDR2 sequences are LGHDT and YNNKEL (reference sequence). This CDR3 comprises 18 residues. The ends were cut back, 1 base at V and 0 bases at J, with 13 bases in the middle. Here the CDR3 reads CASSQGGASSSGANVLTF. The CDR3 DNA is TGTGCCAGCAGCCAAGGGGGCGCCTCTAGCTCTGGGGCCAACGTCCTGACTTTC.

This clone was found once. This chain joins TRBV29-1 and TRBJ2-2; TRBD1 matches 8 bases. Germline V gene lookup returns CDR1 SQVTM and CDR2 ANQGSEA. CDR3 length: 14 amino acids. With 6 bases clipped from V and 0 bases from J, the junction kept 3 bases outside the gene matches. CDR3 in amino acids: CSVVDRANTGELFF. For the CDR3, the DNA is TGCAGCGTAGTGGACAGGGCGAACACCGGGGAGCTGTTTTTT.

The chain is built from TRBV6-2 or TRBV6-3 and TRBJ2-7; 14 positions agree with TRBD2. The germline V gene encodes CDR1 MNHEY and CDR2 SVGEGT. This CDR3 contains 15 residues. Trimming removed 6 bases from V and 6 bases from J; junction bases left unmatched: 7. The CDR3 DNA sequence: TGTGCCAGCAGCAAAGGACTAGCGGGGGGTAGCGAGCAGTACTTC. Translated, it gives CASSKGLAGGSEQYF.

This rearrangement joins TRBV12-5 to TRBJ1-4; D gene ambiguous. The germline CDR1 and CDR2 sequences are LGHNT and FRNRAP. The CDR3 loop spans 18 amino acids. V gave up 3 bases and J gave up 0 bases, with 17 bases separating them. DNA of the CDR3: TGTGCTAGTGGTTTTGTCGCCTTGGAGACTGCAACTAATGAAAAACTGTTTTTT. Protein sequence: CASGFVALETATNEKLFF.

In this sample, this clone turned up a few times. Its ends do not fully match the called genes, so a read error is possible. The genes are TRBV6-2 or TRBV6-3 and TRBJ2-7; 13 positions agree with TRBD2. CDR3 length: 12 residues. Germline V CDR1 and CDR2: MNHEY, SVGEGT. This chain's CDR3 is CASSPTSGGRNF. As DNA, the CDR3 is TGTGCCAGCAGTCCGACTAGCGGGGGGAGGAACTTC.

The chain employs TRBV13 and TRBJ1-1; TRBD1 agrees at 7 bases. V was clipped by 5 bases and J by 4 bases; unmatched bases: 7. This CDR3 has 14 residues. Germline-derived CDR1 and CDR2 are PRHDT and FYEKMQ (reference sequence). The CDR3: CASSNGQVGTEAFF. The CDR3 DNA is TGTGCCAGCAGCAATGGACAGGTGGGCACTGAAGCTTTCTTT.

The rearrangement joins TRBV9 to TRBJ1-1, with D possibly TRBD1 on 6 matching bases. Germline V gene data show CDR1 as SGDLS and CDR2 as YYNGEE. Trimming cost V 0 bases and J 3 bases, with 15 bases left between them. The CDR3 is 16 residues long. This CDR3 is CASSVDAGATDTEAFF. CDR3 coding DNA: TGTGCCAGCAGCGTAGACGCAGGGGCGACGGACACTGAAGCTTTCTTT.

CDR3 sequence reads: CASSLTGPTEAFF. The CDR3 bases are TGTGCCAGCAGCTTGACAGGGCCCACTGAAGCTTTCTTT. The V call is TRBV7-2, the J call TRBJ1-1; the match to TRBD1 covers 7 bases. Germline CDR1 reads SGHTA; CDR2 reads FQGNSA. V was pared by 3 bases and J by 4 bases, with 2 bases of the junction left unmatched. This CDR3 region has 13 residues.

This chain connects TRBV28 to TRBJ2-1, with 13 nucleotides matching TRBD2. The CDR3 has 19 residues. With V trimmed by 1 base and J by 0 bases, 6 bases remained unmatched. Per the germline V gene, CDR1 is MDHEN and CDR2 is SYDVKM. The CDR3 DNA is TGTGCCAGCAGTTTATACGGACTAGCGGGGGCTAGCTCCTACAATGAGCAGTTCTTC. Its translation is CASSLYGLAGASSYNEQFF.

The chain recombines TRBV6-6 with TRBJ2-1; D may be TRBD2 (6 bases). V gave up 2 bases and J gave up 11 bases, with 7 bases separating them. The CDR3 totals 11 residues. From germline, CDR1 is MNHNY and CDR2 SVGAGI (reference sequence). In DNA form, the CDR3 reads TGTGCCAGCAGTTACGCGGGGAAGCAGTTCTTC. The encoded protein is CASSYAGKQFF.

V usage is TRBV3-1 (or the pseudogene TRBV3-2) and J usage is TRBJ2-1; D might be TRBD2 (5 bases). Germline CDR1 reads LGHDT; CDR2 reads YNNKEL (reference sequence). There are 13 residues in the CDR3. Trimming took off 4 bases at V and 7 bases at J, with 11 bases between the two ends. The CDR3 region is CASSLVGGNEQFF. CDR3 DNA: TGTGCCAGCAGCCTAGTGGGCGGGAATGAGCAGTTCTTC.

The genes are TRBV27 and TRBJ2-3, with TRBD1 identical over 10 bases. The V gene's germline CDR1 is MNHEY and CDR2 SMNVEV (reference sequence). The CDR3 consists of 17 residues. Unmatched junction bases numbered 13, after V lost 6 bases and J lost 4 bases. CDR3 bases: TGTGCCAGCAGCCCCGAGACCGGACAGGGGGGTGCAGATACGCAGTATTTT. Protein: CASSPETGQGGADTQYF.

This clone was counted a single time. The rearrangement links TRBV19 to TRBJ2-7; D may be TRBD2 (7 bases). The CDR3 has 14 residues. V lost 4 bases, J lost 3 bases, and 13 bases lay in between. Germline CDR1 is LNHDA and CDR2 is SQIVND (reference sequence). Here the CDR3 reads CASSTGGRVYEQYF. The CDR3, as DNA: TGTGCCAGTAGTACGGGGGGCAGGGTCTACGAGCAGTACTTC.

Points on this clone: This sample also contains other DNA sequences that code for the same CDR3. The gene calls are TRBV18 and TRBJ1-1; TRBD1 matches 8 bases. Germline V CDR1 and CDR2: KGHSH, LQKENI. Germline trimming cut 2 bases from V and 1 base from J; bases unmatched to any gene: 0. There are 14 residues in the CDR3. Here the CDR3 reads CASSPGQGNTEAFF. The CDR3 DNA reads TGTGCCAGCTCACCAGGACAGGGGAACACTGAAGCTTTCTTT. Complete variable domain (other parts from reference TRBV18 and TRBJ1-1): NAGVMQNPRHLVRRRGQEARLRCSPMKGHSHVYWYRQLPEEGLKFMVYLQKENIIDESGMPKERFSAEFPKEGPSILRIQQVVRGDSAAYFCASSPGQGNTEAFFGQGTRLTVV.

This chain joins TRBV7-9 and TRBJ1-6; possible D gene TRBD1, 6 bases. Germline V gene data show CDR1 as SEHNR and CDR2 as FQNEAQ (reference sequence). V shed 1 base and J shed 6 bases, with 10 bases lying between them. The CDR3 is 15 residues long. The CDR3 region has the DNA TGTGCCAGCAGCTTAGGACAGGCGGGTAATTCACCCCTCCACTTT. Protein product: CASSLGQAGNSPLHF.

The chain carries TRBV2 and TRBJ1-6; D may be TRBD1 (5 bases). From germline, CDR1 is SNHLY and CDR2 FYNNEI. This CDR3 has 16 amino acids. V dropped 6 bases and J dropped 0 bases, with 12 bases sitting between them. CDR3 protein: CASRLRGTSYNSPLHF. In nucleotides, the CDR3 is TGTGCCAGCAGACTCCGGGGGACCTCCTATAATTCACCCCTCCACTTT.

This sequence joins TRBV5-4 and TRBJ2-1, with D possibly matching TRBD2 (5 bases). V lost 1 base and J lost 5, with 7 bases in between. The germline V gene encodes CDR1 SGHNT and CDR2 YYREEE (reference sequence). The CDR3 spans 13 residues. As DNA, the CDR3 is TGTGCCAGCAGCTTGAGGCGGGACAATGAGCAGTTCTTC. Translation: CASSLRRDNEQFF.

This chain uses TRBV2 with TRBJ1-2; D is perhaps TRBD1 (5 bases). CDR1 and CDR2 (germline): SNHLY, FYNNEI. This CDR3 has 13 residues. Trimming cost V 1 base and J 4 bases, with 7 bases left between them. CDR3 loop: CASSEEGPYGYTF. As DNA, the CDR3 is TGTGCCAGCAGTGAAGAGGGGCCCTATGGCTACACCTTC.

This clone has just a few counts. V and J are TRBV19 and TRBJ1-6, with D possibly matching TRBD1 (6 bases). Germline CDR1 reads LNHDA; CDR2 reads SQIVND (reference sequence). The length of the CDR3 is 12 residues. Trimming pared 9 bases from V and 10 bases from J, leaving 13 bases between. The CDR3 coding sequence is TGTGCCAGCAGAGGGGGGGGGTCACCCCTCCACTTT. Protein: CASRGGGSPLHF.